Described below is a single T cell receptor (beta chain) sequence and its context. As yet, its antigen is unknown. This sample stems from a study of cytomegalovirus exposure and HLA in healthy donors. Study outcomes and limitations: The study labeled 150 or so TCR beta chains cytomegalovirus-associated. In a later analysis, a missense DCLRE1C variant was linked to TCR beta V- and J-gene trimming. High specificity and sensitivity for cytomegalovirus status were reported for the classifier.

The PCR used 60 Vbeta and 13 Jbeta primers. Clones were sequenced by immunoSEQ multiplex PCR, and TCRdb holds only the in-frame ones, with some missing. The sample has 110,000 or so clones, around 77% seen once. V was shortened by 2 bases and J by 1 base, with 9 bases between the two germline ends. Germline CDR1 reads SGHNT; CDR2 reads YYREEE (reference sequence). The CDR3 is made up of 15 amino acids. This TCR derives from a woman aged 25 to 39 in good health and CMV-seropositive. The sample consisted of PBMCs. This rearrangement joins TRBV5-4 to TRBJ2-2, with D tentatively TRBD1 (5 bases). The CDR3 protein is CASSLGQGNTGELFF. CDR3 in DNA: TGTGCCAGCAGCTTAGGGCAGGGGAACACCGGGGAGCTGTTTTTT.